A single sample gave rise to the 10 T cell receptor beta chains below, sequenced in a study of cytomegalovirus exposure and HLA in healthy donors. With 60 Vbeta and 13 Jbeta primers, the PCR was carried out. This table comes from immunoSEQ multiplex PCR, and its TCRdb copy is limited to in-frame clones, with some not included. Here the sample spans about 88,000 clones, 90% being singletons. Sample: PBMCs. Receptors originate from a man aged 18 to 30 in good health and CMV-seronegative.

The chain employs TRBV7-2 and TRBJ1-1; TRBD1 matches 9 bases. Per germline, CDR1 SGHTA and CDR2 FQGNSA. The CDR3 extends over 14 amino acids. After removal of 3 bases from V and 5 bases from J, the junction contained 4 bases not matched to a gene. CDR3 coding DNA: TGTGCCAGCAGCTTGGGACAGGGCTTAACTGAAGCTTTCTTT. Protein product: CASSLGQGLTEAFF.

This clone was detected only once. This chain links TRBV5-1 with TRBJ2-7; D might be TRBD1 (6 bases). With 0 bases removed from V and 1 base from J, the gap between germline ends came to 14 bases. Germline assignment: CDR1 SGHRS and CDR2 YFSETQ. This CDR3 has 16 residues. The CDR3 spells CASSLERPGESYEQYF. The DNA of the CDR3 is TGCGCCAGCAGCTTGGAAAGGCCAGGGGAATCCTACGAGCAGTACTTC.

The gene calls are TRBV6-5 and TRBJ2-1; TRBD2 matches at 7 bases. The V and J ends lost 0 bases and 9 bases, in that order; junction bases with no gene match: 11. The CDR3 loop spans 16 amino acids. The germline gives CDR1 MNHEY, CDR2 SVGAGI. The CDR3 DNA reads TGTGCCAGCAGTTACTCGAGAGCTTTCCCGGGGGGTGAGCAGTTCTTC. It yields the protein CASSYSRAFPGGEQFF.

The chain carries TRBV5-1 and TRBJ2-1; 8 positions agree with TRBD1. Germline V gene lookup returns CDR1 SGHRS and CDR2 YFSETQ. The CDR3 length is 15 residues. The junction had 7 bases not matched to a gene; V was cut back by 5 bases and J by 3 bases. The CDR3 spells CASSHGTGGYNEQFF. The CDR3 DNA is TGCGCCAGCAGTCATGGGACAGGAGGCTACAATGAGCAGTTCTTC.

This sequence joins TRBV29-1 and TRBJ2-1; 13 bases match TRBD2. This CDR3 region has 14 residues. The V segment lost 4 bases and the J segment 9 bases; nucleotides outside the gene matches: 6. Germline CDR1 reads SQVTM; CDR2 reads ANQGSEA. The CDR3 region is CSVVGLAGSSEQFF. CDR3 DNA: TGCAGCGTTGTGGGACTAGCGGGATCGAGTGAGCAGTTCTTC.

CDR3 protein: CASSHVDKETQYF. Written as DNA, the CDR3 is TGTGCCAGCAGTCACGTGGACAAAGAGACCCAGTACTTC. The V gene is TRBV28, the J gene TRBJ2-5, with D possibly being TRBD1 (5 bases). The germline V and J ends were trimmed by 5 bases and 3 bases, with 10 bases remaining between them. Germline V gene data show CDR1 as MDHEN and CDR2 as SYDVKM. This CDR3 contains 13 residues.

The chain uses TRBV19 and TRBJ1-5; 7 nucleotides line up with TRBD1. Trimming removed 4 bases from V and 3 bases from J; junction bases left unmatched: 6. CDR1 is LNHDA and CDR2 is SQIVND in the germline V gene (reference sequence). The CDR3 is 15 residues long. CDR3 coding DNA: TGTGCCAGTAGTAGGGGGGACAGTCTCAATCAGCCCCAGCATTTT. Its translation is CASSRGDSLNQPQHF.

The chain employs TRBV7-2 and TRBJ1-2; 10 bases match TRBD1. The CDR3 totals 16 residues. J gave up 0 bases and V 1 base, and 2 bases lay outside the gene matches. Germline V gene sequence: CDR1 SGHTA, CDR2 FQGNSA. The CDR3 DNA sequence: TGTGCCAGCAGCTTAGTGGGGACAGGGGCTAACTATGGCTACACCTTC. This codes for CASSLVGTGANYGYTF.

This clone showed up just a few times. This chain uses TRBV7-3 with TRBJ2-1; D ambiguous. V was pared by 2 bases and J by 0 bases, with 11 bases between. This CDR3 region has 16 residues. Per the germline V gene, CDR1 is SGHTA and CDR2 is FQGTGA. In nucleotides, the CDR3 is TGTGCCAGCAGCTTATTGCGGCAGAGCTCCTACAATGAGCAGTTCTTC. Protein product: CASSLLRQSSYNEQFF.

This CDR3 reads CASSTRQTDTQYF. The CDR3 nucleotides are TGCGCCAGCAGCACCCGACAGACTGATACGCAGTATTTT. The chain uses TRBV5-1 and TRBJ2-3; D possibly corresponds to TRBD1 (5 bases). V lost 4 bases to trimming and J lost 6 bases, with 12 bases between them. This CDR3 region has 13 residues. The germline V gene has CDR1 SGHRS and CDR2 YFSETQ. Using reference TRBV5-1 and TRBJ2-3 for the parts outside the CDR3, the full variable domain is KAGVTQTPRYLIKTRGQQVTLSCSPISGHRSVSWYQQTPGQGLQFLFEYFSETQRNKGNFPGRFSGRQFSNSRSEMNVSTLELGDSALYLCASSTRQTDTQYFGPGTRLTVL.